This record covers a single T cell receptor beta chain. This record belongs to a study of blood T cell repertoires in COVID-19. Using immunoSEQ multiplex PCR, the repertoire was profiled, and TCRdb retains in-frame clones only, with some absent. The profile shows about 280,000 clones, 80% to 85% of them singletons. The specimen sequenced was PBMCs or T cells enriched from blood (not recorded which). This clonotype was obtained from a man in his forties who had been exposed to COVID-19.

CDR3 DNA sequence: TGTGCCAGCAGCTTGGACCCGTCGACTGTCGACTCCTACGAGCAGTACTTC. As protein: CASSLDPSTVDSYEQYF. This chain uses TRBV5-5 with TRBJ2-7; D is unresolved. The germline CDR1 and CDR2 sequences are SGHKS and YYEKEE (reference sequence). The CDR3 covers 17 residues. The V end was cut by 0 bases, the J end by 0 bases, with 16 bases between.